The 7 T cell receptor beta chains in this list originate from one sample, sequenced in a study of T cell repertoires in cytomegalovirus infection. In TCRdb, the reads were re-called with MiXCR into one record per CDR3 protein. The sample contains 350,000 to 500,000 distinct CDR3 sequences, 31% of which appear only once. The sequenced material came from PBMCs. The receptor set was obtained from a human donor in good health (CMV status not recorded). Some clones in this sample may be carry-over from other donors' samples.

This clonotype was detected only a few times. The V gene is TRBV25-1, the J gene TRBJ2-7; 8 bases match TRBD1. The ends lost 6 bases at V and 0 bases at J; junction bases unmatched: 7. The CDR3 length is 15 residues. Germline loops: CDR1 MGHDK, CDR2 SYGVNS. CDR3 in amino acids: CASRALTGGSYEQYF. The CDR3 DNA reads TGTGCCAGCAGGGCCCTAACAGGGGGCTCCTACGAGCAGTACTTC.

This clonotype was detected a few times. V gene TRBV12-3 or TRBV12-4 combines with J gene TRBJ1-5; D not certain. V dropped 4 bases and J dropped 2 bases, with 9 bases sitting between them. CDR3 length: 14 residues. This CDR3 reads CASSSQLGNQPQHF. CDR3 DNA: TGTGCCAGCAGTTCCCAGCTCGGCAATCAGCCCCAGCATTTT.

As for this clonotype: Here the CDR3 omits its conserved ending phenylalanine or tryptophan, so a read error is the likely source. The DNA is omitted, as the CDR3 cannot be located on it reliably, and the CDR3 follows TCRdb's listing. V gene TRBV10-3 combines with J gene TRBJ1-1; TRBD1 reflects the table's D call only, with no check against the DNA. The CDR3 has 14 residues if both end residues are counted. The V gene's germline CDR1 is ENHRY and CDR2 SYGVKD. The CDR3 reads CAIRGDRTNTEDFL.

The chain links TRBV5-7 to TRBJ1-5; D ambiguous. TRBV5-7 is designated an ORF whose function remains uncertain. The CDR3 totals 14 residues. V was cut by 2 bases and J by 7 bases, with 13 bases left in between. CDR3 DNA: TGTGCCAGCAGCTTACGAGGTATGAAGCAGCCCCAGCATTTT. Its translation is CASSLRGMKQPQHF.

This chain uses TRBV6-2 or TRBV6-3 with TRBJ1-1, with D unclear. Per germline, CDR1 MNHEY and CDR2 SVGEGT. The CDR3 spans 13 residues. V gave up 7 bases and J gave up 8 bases, with 17 bases separating them. The CDR3 spells CASTYYPAVEAFF. The CDR3 region has the DNA TGTGCCAGCACCTACTACCCGGCGGTCGAAGCTTTCTTT.

This clonotype was counted only a few times. The V call is TRBV25-1, the J call TRBJ1-2, with no clear D. Trimming took off 3 bases at V and 6 bases at J, with 11 bases between the two ends. CDR3 length: 13 residues. Germline CDR1 reads MGHDK; CDR2 reads SYGVNS. Here the CDR3 DNA reads TGTGCCAGCAGTGACAGAGGTGGGGATGGCTACACCTTC. Encoded protein: CASSDRGGDGYTF.

This clonotype appeared a few times. This sequence joins TRBV10-3 and TRBJ2-1, with 13 bases identical to TRBD2. Per the germline V gene, CDR1 is ENHRY and CDR2 is SYGVKD. This CDR3 contains 18 residues. V dropped 2 bases and J dropped 2; count of bases not matched to a gene: 6. CDR3 loop: CAISETSGGASAYNEQFF. The DNA of the CDR3 is TGTGCCATCAGTGAGACTAGCGGGGGGGCGTCCGCCTACAATGAGCAGTTCTTC.